A single sample is the source of the 8 T cell receptor beta chains below, sequenced in a study of yellow fever vaccine responses in identical twins. TCRdb independently ran MiXCR on the RT-PCR reads; one entry per CDR3 protein. The sample shows roughly 2,900 distinct CDR3 sequences, roughly 80% of them seen only once. Specimen: T cells from blood (PBMCs), unsorted or a sorted subset (not recorded which), collected before or after yellow fever vaccination (not recorded which). All receptors come from a female donor who received the yellow fever vaccine.

This chain joins TRBV7-3 and TRBJ2-1; perhaps TRBD1 as D (5 bases). There are 15 residues in the CDR3. Trimming took 5 bases from V and 0 from J, leaving 11 bases between them. Germline V CDR1 and CDR2: SGHTA, FQGTGA. CDR3 nucleotide sequence: TGTGCCAGCAGCGGCAGGGCCACCTCCTACAATGAGCAGTTCTTC. This encodes CASSGRATSYNEQFF.

The J gene is TRBJ2-1, the V gene TRBV15; a possible D gene is TRBD1 (6 bases). Per the germline V gene, CDR1 is LNHNV and CDR2 is YYDKDF (reference sequence). The CDR3 runs 19 residues. Between the trimmed V and J ends, which lost 0 bases and 0 bases, there was a span of 18 bases. CDR3 protein: CATSRDRSGVWSSYNEQFF. For the CDR3, the DNA is TGTGCCACCAGCAGAGATCGGTCAGGGGTATGGAGCTCCTACAATGAGCAGTTCTTC.

The gene calls are TRBV11-2 and TRBJ1-2; TRBD1 matches at 7 bases. Germline values: CDR1 SGHAT, CDR2 FQNNGV. The CDR3 is made up of 13 amino acids. V shed 3 bases and J 6 bases; nucleotides not matched to a gene: 4. Written as DNA, the CDR3 is TGTGCCAGCAGCTTGGGACAGCTGGATGGCTACACCTTC. Translation gives CASSLGQLDGYTF.

This chain links TRBV10-1 with TRBJ2-7; 8 positions agree with TRBD1. The CDR3 has 13 residues. From germline, CDR1 is WNHNN and CDR2 SYGVQD (reference sequence). V shed 2 bases, J shed 6 bases, and the junction held 3 bases outside the gene matches. The CDR3 coding sequence is TGCGCCAGCAGTGAGGGAGACAGGGGCGAGCAGTACGTC. The encoded protein is CASSEGDRGEQYV.

The rearrangement joins TRBV10-3 to TRBJ1-1; possible D gene TRBD1, 6 bases. Germline V gene sequence: CDR1 ENHRY, CDR2 SYGVKD. The CDR3 length is 14 residues. V shed 4 bases and J shed 3 bases, with 12 bases lying between them. CDR3 in amino acids: CAISAYSGDTEAFF. The CDR3 coding sequence is TGTGCCATCAGTGCCTACTCAGGGGACACTGAAGCTTTCTTT.

This chain uses TRBV7-9 with TRBJ1-1; 7 nucleotides agree with TRBD1. CDR1 and CDR2 (germline): SEHNR, FQNEAQ (reference sequence). Trimming took 5 bases from V and 5 from J; bases not matched to a gene: 5. The CDR3 covers 13 residues. The CDR3 loop is CASSPPGGTEAFF. The CDR3 DNA follows: TGTGCCAGCAGCCCGCCAGGGGGGACTGAAGCTTTCTTT.

The V and J genes are TRBV29-1 and TRBJ2-1, with D maybe TRBD2 (6 bases). The germline gives CDR1 SQVTM, CDR2 ANQGSEA. The length of the CDR3 is 16 residues. V was clipped by 5 bases and J by 2 bases, with 19 bases between them. CDR3 nucleotides: TGCAGCGTTCCTCTAAATAGCGGAGATACCTACAATGAGCAGTTCTTC. Amino acid sequence: CSVPLNSGDTYNEQFF.

This chain joins TRBV15 and TRBJ2-7; no definite D call. Trimming removed 1 base at V and 4 bases at J, with 5 bases between. CDR3 length equals 12 residues. Germline V CDR1 and CDR2: LNHNV, YYDKDF (reference sequence). CDR3 nucleotide sequence: TGTGCCACCAGCAGAGGGGGATACGAGCAGTACTTC. Its protein product is CATSRGGYEQYF.